What follows describes a single T cell receptor beta chain. This specimen comes from a study of cytomegalovirus exposure and HLA in healthy donors. A multiplex PCR was run with 60 Vbeta primers and 13 Jbeta primers. The protocol was immunoSEQ multiplex PCR, while the TCRdb copy is restricted to in-frame clones and leaves out a portion. This repertoire includes roughly 84,000 clones. The CDR3 has 12 amino acids. V lost 5 bases, J lost 4 bases, and 6 bases lay in between. Germline-derived CDR1 and CDR2 are SEHNR and FQNEAQ (reference sequence). The chain recombines TRBV7-9 with TRBJ1-5; no firm D call. The TCR originated in a man in his fifties in good health and CMV-seronegative. The sample taken for sequencing was PBMCs. CDR3 sequence: CASSLSNQPQHF. The DNA for the CDR3 is TGTGCCAGCAGCCTATCAAATCAGCCCCAGCATTTT.